This T cell receptor (beta chain) was recorded in a study of T cells after posttransplantation cyclophosphamide (dated by TCRdb to about 2016). Notes on the research overall: T cell repertoire reconstitution was tracked by TRB sequencing after myeloablative bone marrow transplantation in which posttransplantation cyclophosphamide was used as GVHD prophylaxis. Antigen receptor sequencing covered samples from 30 to 40 PTCy-treated patients and some 15 of their related bone marrow donors. Blood from every one of the 30 to 40 PTCy patients who had 1-year posttransplant specimens underwent TRB sequencing. In 3 patients, TRB sequencing was also performed on up to about 3 more blood samples taken 2 to 5.2 years after transplant, and in 4 patients, pretransplant blood was also TRB-sequenced. Because TRA and TRB clonality were tightly correlated in fewer than 10 samples, subsequent TCR analyses were focused on TRB only. Public TRB sequences were queried against a database of over 3,600 sequences associated with responses to pathogens, tumor antigens, self-antigens and alloantigens.

On the day of marrow donation, related bone marrow donors gave peripheral blood samples. Mononuclear cells from peripheral blood and bone marrow were separated by Ficoll-Hypaque density centrifugation and then cryopreserved. The CDR3 contains 13 residues, cysteine and phenylalanine counted. The kept DNA is CDR3 alone, 39 bases in frame from the first base. V loses 1 base, J loses 8 bases, and the germline ends lie 9 bases apart. CDR1 and CDR2 are read off the germline V gene (reference sequence) as SSHAT and FNYEAQ. General findings and caveats noted by the study authors: The TRB repertoires of T cells infiltrating skin or the GI tract showed only limited overlap with the TRB repertoires found in blood. Across 45 patients, recipient CMV seropositivity and CMV reactivation were highly associated with TRB clonality; PTCy diversity was similar to CNI/methotrexate controls. At 1-2 months, donor-recipient similarity was low but rose over the first year, and the later blood repertoires were often dominated by donor CD8+ memory clones.

This clone was seen many times. It lacks a known antigen. No base-level quality is on record; no much larger clone is a single base apart. Genomic DNA was the input for TRB sequencing, which was run either with the immunoSEQ assay at survey resolution or with the hsTCRB kit. Concerning the study's data processing: The immunoSEQ software was used for initial read processing, and the LymphoSeq R package was used for repertoire analyses. Clonality was calculated as 1 minus normalized Shannon entropy, and the Gini coefficient was also calculated for each TRB dataset. To infer phenotypes in unsorted samples, TRB sequences from sorted subsets of the recipient or donor were mapped onto unsorted samples from the same recipient. The table comes from immuneACCESS by way of TCRdb, which keeps in-frame sequences with V and J called. Part of the clones is missing from these tables; in studies checked, under half for an unresolved V gene and the rest for unknown reasons. V and J calls plus clone size are reproduced from that table; the DNA served to infer D and trimming. The sample features 44,000 or so clones, and none is a singleton. Jointly, the top ten make up around 2.2% of the sample.

The rearranged chain carries TRBV7-7 and TRBJ2-1, with a tentative D gene TRBD1 over 5 matching bases. Sample: PBMCs. This TCR was recovered from a man aged 35 to 55 in good health, CMV-negative, and a related stem cell transplant donor. In nucleotides, the sequence is TGTGCCAGCAGCTTAGACAGGTCCGATGAGCAGTTCTTC. This codes for CASSLDRSDEQFF. The full variable domain, completed from the reference TRBV7-7 and TRBJ2-1 proteins outside the CDR3, reads GAGVSQSPRYKVTKRGQDVTLRCDPISSHATLYWYQQALGQGPEFLTYFNYEAQPDKSGLPSDRFSAERPEGSISTLTIQRTEQRDSAMYRCASSLDRSDEQFFGPGTRLTVL.